The 27 T cell receptor beta chains below come from one sample, sequenced in a study of OX40 agonist ivuxolimab in advanced cancers. Library preparation used the immunoSEQ multiplex PCR assay. TCRdb retrieved this table from immuneACCESS and kept in-frame rearrangements only. Not all clones are present; in checked studies, unresolved V genes account for under half, and no reason is known for the remainder. The sample records about 68,000 clones, 86% of which are singletons. 6.9% of the sample is in the top ten clones. Sequencing used CD4+ or CD8+ T cells sorted from blood, obtained in a trial of the OX40 agonist ivuxolimab. Source of these receptors: an adult with an advanced solid tumor such as melanoma, head and neck, liver or kidney cancer.

The chain is built from TRBV11-1 and TRBJ2-5; 7 nucleotides agree with TRBD1. Judging by the DNA end, TRBJ2-7 fits better; the J call may be wrong. Germline V gene data show CDR1 as SGHAT and CDR2 as FQDESV (reference sequence). The CDR3 has 14 residues. The DNA for the CDR3 is TGTGCCAGCAGCAACCGACAGGGCACCGACGAGCAGTACTTC. Its translation: CASSNRQGTDEQYF.

The chain recombines TRBV14 with TRBJ2-3; the match to TRBD2 covers 9 bases. CDR3 length: 15 amino acids. V gave up 2 bases and J gave up 4 bases; unmatched junction bases: 4. The germline V gene encodes CDR1 SGHDN and CDR2 FVKESK. This CDR3 reads CASSQLAGLADTQYF. In DNA form, the CDR3 reads TGTGCCAGCAGCCAACTAGCGGGATTGGCAGATACGCAGTATTTT.

This sequence joins TRBV7-5 and TRBJ2-7. TRBV7-5 is a listed pseudogene. The CDR3 covers 14 residues. The CDR3 nucleotides are TGTGCCAGAAGCCCCTCAGGGACCAAAAACGAGCAGTACTTC. It translates to CARSPSGTKNEQYF.

The chain combines TRBV7-2 with TRBJ2-7; 14 bases line up with TRBD2. Per the germline V gene, CDR1 is SGHTA and CDR2 is FQGNSA. This CDR3 spans 16 amino acids. J gave up 0 bases and V 5 bases, and 3 bases lay outside the gene matches. In DNA form, the CDR3 reads TGTGCCAGCAGCACCGGACTAGCGGGAGGCTCCTACGAGCAGTACTTC. Residues: CASSTGLAGGSYEQYF.

J is TRBJ2-2 and V is TRBV4-2, with 10 positions matching TRBD2. Trimming removed 1 base from V and 6 bases from J; junction bases left unmatched: 2. CDR3 length: 15 amino acids. CDR1 and CDR2 from the germline V gene are LGHNA and YNFKEQ. CDR3 amino acids: CASSQASGGAGELFF. CDR3 sequence (DNA): TGTGCCAGCAGCCAAGCAAGCGGGGGGGCCGGGGAGCTGTTTTTT.

V gene TRBV6-5 combines with J gene TRBJ2-7, with 11 bases identical to TRBD2. The CDR3 covers 14 residues. Germline V CDR1 and CDR2: MNHEY, SVGAGI. V was clipped by 2 bases and J by 4 bases; unmatched bases: 1. CDR3 protein: CASSYTSGSYEQYF. The CDR3 DNA reads TGTGCCAGCAGTTACACTAGCGGGAGTTACGAGCAGTACTTC.

The V call is TRBV5-1, the J call TRBJ2-3; D might be TRBD2 (6 bases). The V end was cut by 4 bases, the J end by 2 bases, with 11 bases between. Germline assignment: CDR1 SGHRS and CDR2 YFSETQ. The CDR3 contains 14 residues. CDR3 sequence (DNA): TGCGCCAGCAGCGTGGGGGGTTACACAGATACGCAGTATTTT. Translation gives CASSVGGYTDTQYF.

In this sample, this clone turned up once. V is TRBV19 and J is TRBJ1-1, with D uncertain. Germline loops: CDR1 LNHDA, CDR2 SQIVND (reference sequence). This CDR3 comprises 14 residues. Trimming took off 3 bases at V and 5 bases at J, with 13 bases between the two ends. CDR3 in DNA: TGTGCCAGTAGTATGCCGACCAGAAGGACTGAAGCTTTCTTT. Protein: CASSMPTRRTEAFF.

The chain carries TRBV9 and TRBJ2-7; 11 bases map to TRBD2. CDR3 size: 16 residues. Germline assignment: CDR1 SGDLS and CDR2 YYNGEE. Germline trimming cut 4 bases from V and 3 bases from J; bases unmatched to any gene: 9. CDR3 sequence reads: CASSSNSGGAFYEQYF. CDR3 DNA sequence: TGTGCCAGCAGCTCCAATAGCGGGGGGGCCTTCTACGAGCAGTACTTC.

The chain couples TRBV6-5 to TRBJ2-7; 7 bases fit TRBD2. This CDR3 is 13 amino acids long. Per germline, CDR1 MNHEY and CDR2 SVGAGI. The V and J ends lost 3 bases and 6 bases, in that order; junction bases with no gene match: 5. The CDR3 spells CASSYVGGSEQYF. The DNA of the CDR3 is TGTGCCAGCAGTTATGTAGGCGGGAGCGAGCAGTACTTC.

The chain recombines TRBV7-2 with TRBJ1-5, with 9 bases lining up with TRBD1. Germline CDR1 reads SGHTA; CDR2 reads FQGNSA. J gave up 6 bases and V 3 bases, and 9 bases lay outside the gene matches. The CDR3 loop spans 16 amino acids. The CDR3 DNA reads as TGTGCCAGCAGCTTCCGGACGGGGACAGGGTCTCAGCCCCAGCATTTT. The encoded protein is CASSFRTGTGSQPQHF. The whole variable domain, remainder taken from reference TRBV7-2 and TRBJ1-5, is GAGVSQSPSNKVTEKGKDVELRCDPISGHTALYWYRQSLGQGLEFLIYFQGNSAPDKSGLPSDRFSAERTGGSVSTLTIQRTQQEDSAVYLCASSFRTGTGSQPQHFGDGTRLSIL.

This chain connects TRBV6-6 to TRBJ2-7; perhaps TRBD2 as D (5 bases). This CDR3 has 13 amino acids. Trimming stripped 4 bases from V and 2 bases from J, with 9 bases between. CDR1 and CDR2 (germline): MNHNY, SVGAGI (reference sequence). CDR3 sequence reads: CASSLSGTYEQYF. Here the CDR3 DNA reads TGTGCCAGCAGTTTATCCGGGACCTACGAGCAGTACTTC.

This clone has just one count. This chain uses TRBV19 with TRBJ1-1; 7 nucleotides line up with TRBD1. V shed 8 bases, J shed 6 bases, and the junction held 6 bases outside the gene matches. There are 12 residues in the CDR3. From germline, CDR1 is LNHDA and CDR2 SQIVND (reference sequence). CDR3 nucleotides: TGTGCCAGTCGACAGGGAGAGGCTGAAGCTTTCTTT. Protein product: CASRQGEAEAFF. The variable domain in full, completed from reference TRBV19 and TRBJ1-1, reads DGGITQSPKYLFRKEGQNVTLSCEQNLNHDAMYWYRQDPGQGLRLIYYSQIVNDFQKGDIAEGYSVSREKKESFPLTVTSAQKNPTAFYLCASRQGEAEAFFGQGTRLTVV.

The chain is built from TRBV15 and TRBJ1-6, with D uncertain. V lost 3 bases and J lost 7, with 10 bases in between. The CDR3 contains 14 residues. Germline-derived CDR1 and CDR2 are LNHNV and YYDKDF (reference sequence). The CDR3 bases are TGTGCCACCAGCAGCAGGCGAGAAAATTCACCCCTCCACTTT. This encodes CATSSRRENSPLHF.

There are a few counts of this clone. The V gene is TRBV14, the J gene TRBJ1-1; D is ambiguous. Per germline, CDR1 SGHDN and CDR2 FVKESK. The CDR3 is 13 residues long. V lost 0 bases and J 4 bases, leaving 6 bases between the germline ends. The CDR3 sequence is CASSQEQFTEAFF. CDR3 coding DNA: TGTGCCAGCAGCCAAGAACAGTTCACTGAAGCTTTCTTT.

With respect to this clone: The junction shows a germline mismatch at one end, possibly a read error. The chain joins TRBV7-2 to TRBJ2-5; D might be TRBD1 (5 bases). The germline gives CDR1 SGHTA, CDR2 FQGNSA. The CDR3 sequence is 15 residues long. CDR3 nucleotides: TGTGCCAGCAGCTTAAGTGCTGGGGCCCAAGCGACCCAGTACTTC. This translates into CASSLSAGAQATQYF.

The gene calls are TRBV5-1 and TRBJ2-4, with D possibly TRBD1 on 5 matching bases. Trimming stripped 4 bases from V and 0 bases from J, with 11 bases between. Germline values: CDR1 SGHRS, CDR2 YFSETQ. The CDR3 length is 15 residues. DNA of the CDR3: TGCGCCAGCAGCCCAGCACAGGAAGCCAAAAACATTCAGTACTTC. Encoded protein: CASSPAQEAKNIQYF.

V and J are TRBV6-5 and TRBJ2-3; D is unresolved. CDR1 and CDR2 from the germline V gene are MNHEY and SVGAGI. Deletions cut 6 bases from V and 6 bases from J, with 7 bases between. This CDR3 region has 11 residues. CDR3 sequence (DNA): TGTGCCAGCAGGATAGGGGATACGCAGTATTTT. The encoded protein is CASRIGDTQYF.

V usage is TRBV19 and J usage is TRBJ2-1; TRBD2 agrees at 15 bases. Looked up from germline, CDR1 is LNHDA and CDR2 is SQIVND (reference sequence). CDR3 length equals 15 residues. J was trimmed by 9 bases and V by 5 bases; bases with no gene match: 5. For the CDR3, the DNA is TGTGCCAGTAGTCCGGGACTAGCGGGAGGTACTGAGCAGTTCTTC. This sequence encodes CASSPGLAGGTEQFF.

This chain connects TRBV30 to TRBJ2-5, with TRBD1 as a possible D gene (8 bases). Trimming took off 5 bases at V and 2 bases at J, with 15 bases between the two ends. Germline values: CDR1 GTSNPN, CDR2 SVGIG (reference sequence). This CDR3 has 14 amino acids. The CDR3 loop reads CAWERDRRQETQYF. The CDR3 nucleotides read TGTGCCTGGGAGCGGGACAGGAGACAAGAGACCCAGTACTTC.

The chain carries TRBV5-1 and TRBJ1-2; a weak D match, TRBD1 (5 bases). The CDR3 consists of 14 residues. Germline CDR1 SGHRS, CDR2 YFSETQ. The V gene lost 4 bases and the J gene lost 3 bases, with 13 bases spanning the gap. The CDR3 DNA is TGCGCCAGCAGCCCCCGGGGGGAACACTATGGCTACACCTTC. Translation gives CASSPRGEHYGYTF.

The genes are TRBV11-2 and TRBJ2-3; D remains ambiguous. The V gene's germline CDR1 is SGHAT and CDR2 FQNNGV. Trimming left V 1 base short and J 1 base short, with 3 bases between. The CDR3 totals 13 residues. The CDR3 coding sequence is TGTGCCAGCAGCTTAGCGGGCACAGATACGCAGTATTTT. This gives the protein CASSLAGTDTQYF.

This clone was picked up a small number of times. Sequence at one end of the junction differs from germline and may be a read error. The V call is TRBV2, the J call TRBJ1-2, with D uncertain. From germline, CDR1 is SNHLY and CDR2 FYNNEI. The CDR3 has 13 amino acids. The CDR3 DNA reads as TGTGCCAGCAGTGGCCAGATACTCTATGGCTGCACCTTC. Amino acids: CASSGQILYGCTF.

The V and J genes are TRBV30 and TRBJ1-6; D is ambiguous. The CDR3 runs to 15 residues. With 8 bases removed from V and 0 bases from J, the gap between germline ends came to 14 bases. CDR1 and CDR2 (germline): GTSNPN, SVGIG (reference sequence). CDR3 residues: CALRAGSSYNSPLHF. The CDR3, as DNA: TGTGCCCTACGGGCAGGAAGCTCCTATAATTCACCCCTCCACTTT. Full variable domain (missing parts from reference TRBV30 and TRBJ1-6): SQTIHQWPATLVQPVGSPLSLECTVEGTSNPNLYWYRQAAGRGLQLLFYSVGIGQISSEVPQNLSASRPQDRQFILSSKKLLLSDSGFYLCALRAGSSYNSPLHFGNGTRLTVT.

The CDR3 is CASSPPTAGVIDEQFF. The DNA for the CDR3 is TGTGCCAGCTCACCACCGACCGCGGGAGTGATCGATGAGCAGTTCTTC. V usage is TRBV18 and J usage is TRBJ2-1; TRBD2 aligns across 7 bases. Germline CDR1 and CDR2: KGHSH and LQKENI. After removal of 0 bases from V and 8 bases from J, the junction contained 10 bases not matched to a gene. The CDR3 extends over 16 amino acids.

The V and J genes are TRBV18 and TRBJ1-1; the D gene is possibly TRBD1 (5 bases). Trimming left V 1 base short and J 1 base short, with 13 bases between. In germline, CDR1 is KGHSH, CDR2 LQKENI. The CDR3 sequence is 16 residues long. Here the CDR3 DNA reads TGTGCCAGCTCACCACTTCCGGCAGGGCCGAACACTGAAGCTTTCTTT. It codes for CASSPLPAGPNTEAFF.

The V and J genes are TRBV7-2 and TRBJ2-3; 9 nucleotides line up with TRBD1. Germline loops: CDR1 SGHTA, CDR2 FQGNSA. Trimming cost V 1 base and J 6 bases; bases outside gene matches: 8. The CDR3 is 16 residues long. The CDR3 protein is CASSLVGTGSVDTQYF. The CDR3 DNA follows: TGTGCCAGCAGCTTAGTAGGGACAGGGTCCGTGGATACGCAGTATTTT.